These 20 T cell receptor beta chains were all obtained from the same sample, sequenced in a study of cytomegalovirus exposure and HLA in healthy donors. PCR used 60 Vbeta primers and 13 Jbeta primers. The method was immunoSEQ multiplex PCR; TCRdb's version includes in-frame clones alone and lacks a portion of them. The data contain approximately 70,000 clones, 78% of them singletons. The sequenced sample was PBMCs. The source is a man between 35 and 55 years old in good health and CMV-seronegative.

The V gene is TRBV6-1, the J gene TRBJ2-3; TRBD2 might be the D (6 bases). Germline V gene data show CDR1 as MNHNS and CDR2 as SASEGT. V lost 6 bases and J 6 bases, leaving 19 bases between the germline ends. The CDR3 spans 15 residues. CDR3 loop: CASSQVISREDTQYF. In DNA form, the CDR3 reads TGTGCCAGCAGCCAAGTGATTAGCCGGGAGGATACGCAGTATTTT.

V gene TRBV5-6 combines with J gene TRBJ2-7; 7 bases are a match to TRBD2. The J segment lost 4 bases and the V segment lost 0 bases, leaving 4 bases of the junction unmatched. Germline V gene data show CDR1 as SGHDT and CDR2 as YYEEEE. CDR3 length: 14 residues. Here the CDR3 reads CASSLGGGRYEQYF. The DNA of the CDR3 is TGTGCCAGCAGCTTGGGGGGGGGACGTTACGAGCAGTACTTC.

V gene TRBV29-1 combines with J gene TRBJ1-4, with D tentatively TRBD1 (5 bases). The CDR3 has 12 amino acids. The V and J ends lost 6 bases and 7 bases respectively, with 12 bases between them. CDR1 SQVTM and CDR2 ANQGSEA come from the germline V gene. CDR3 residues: CSVRRGTEKLFF. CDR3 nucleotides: TGCAGCGTGCGGCGGGGGACTGAAAAACTGTTTTTT.

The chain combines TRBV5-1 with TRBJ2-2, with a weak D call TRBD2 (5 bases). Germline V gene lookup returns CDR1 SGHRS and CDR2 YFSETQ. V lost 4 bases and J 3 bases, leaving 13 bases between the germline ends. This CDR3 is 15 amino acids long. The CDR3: CASSQSGAYTGELFF. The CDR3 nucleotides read TGCGCCAGCAGCCAGAGCGGAGCTTACACCGGGGAGCTGTTTTTT.

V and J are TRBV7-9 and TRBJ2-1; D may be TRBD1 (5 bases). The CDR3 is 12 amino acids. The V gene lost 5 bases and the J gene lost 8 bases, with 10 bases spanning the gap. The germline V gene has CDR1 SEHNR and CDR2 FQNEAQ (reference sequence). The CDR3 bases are TGTGCCAGCAGCCACCCCAGGGATGAGCAGTTCTTC. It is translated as CASSHPRDEQFF.

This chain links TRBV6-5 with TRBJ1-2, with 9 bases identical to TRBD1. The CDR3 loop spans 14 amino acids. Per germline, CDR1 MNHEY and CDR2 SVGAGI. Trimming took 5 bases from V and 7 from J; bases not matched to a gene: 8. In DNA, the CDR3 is TGTGCCAGCAGTCCCGGACAGGGGTCGGGTGGCTACACCTTC. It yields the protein CASSPGQGSGGYTF.

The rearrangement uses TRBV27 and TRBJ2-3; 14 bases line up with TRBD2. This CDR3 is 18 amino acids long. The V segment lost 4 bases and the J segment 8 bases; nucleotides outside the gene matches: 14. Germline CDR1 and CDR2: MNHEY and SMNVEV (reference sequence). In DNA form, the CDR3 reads TGTGCCAGCAGTTCCTATTCCGGGACTAGCGGGAGTCGGGGTACGCAGTATTTT. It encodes CASSSYSGTSGSRGTQYF.

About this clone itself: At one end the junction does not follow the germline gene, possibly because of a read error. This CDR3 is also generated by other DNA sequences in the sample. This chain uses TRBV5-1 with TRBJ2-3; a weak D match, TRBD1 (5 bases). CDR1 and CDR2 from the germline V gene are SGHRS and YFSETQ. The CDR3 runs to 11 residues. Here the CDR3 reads CASTETDTQYF. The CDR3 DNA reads TGCGCCAGTACCGAGACAGATACGCAATATTTT.

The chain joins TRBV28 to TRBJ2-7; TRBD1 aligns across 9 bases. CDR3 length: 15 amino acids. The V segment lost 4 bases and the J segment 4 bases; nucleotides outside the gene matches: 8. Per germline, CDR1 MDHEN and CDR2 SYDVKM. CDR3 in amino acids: CASSYGGTGRYEQYF. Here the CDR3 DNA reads TGTGCCAGCAGTTATGGTGGGACAGGGAGGTACGAGCAGTACTTC. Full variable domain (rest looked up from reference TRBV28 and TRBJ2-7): DVKVTQSSRYLVKRTGEKVFLECVQDMDHENMFWYRQDPGLGLRLIYFSYDVKMKEKGDIPEGYSVSREKKERFSLILESASTNQTSMYLCASSYGGTGRYEQYFGPGTRLTVT.

CDR3 bases: TGTGCCAGCAGCTTTAGATTCGGGGAAAAACTGTTTTTT. Protein product: CASSFRFGEKLFF. This chain connects TRBV11-2 to TRBJ1-4; no clear D gene. V shed 3 bases and J shed 8 bases, with 10 bases lying between them. The CDR3 is 13 residues long. CDR1 SGHAT and CDR2 FQNNGV come from the germline V gene.

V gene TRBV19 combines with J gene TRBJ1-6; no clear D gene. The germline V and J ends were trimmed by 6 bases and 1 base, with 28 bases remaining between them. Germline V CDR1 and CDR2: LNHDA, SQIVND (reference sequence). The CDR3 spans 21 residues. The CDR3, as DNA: TGTGCCAGTAGCCCCGTCCCGGCGGCCGGACTACCTAGGTCCTATAATTCACCCCTCCACTTT. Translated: CASSPVPAAGLPRSYNSPLHF.

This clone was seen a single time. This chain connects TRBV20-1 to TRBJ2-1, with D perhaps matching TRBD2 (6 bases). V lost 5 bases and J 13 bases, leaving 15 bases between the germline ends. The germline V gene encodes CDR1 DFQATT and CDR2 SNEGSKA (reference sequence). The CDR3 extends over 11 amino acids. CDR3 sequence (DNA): TGCAGTGCTCATGGGGACTTGACTCAGTTCTTC. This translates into CSAHGDLTQFF.

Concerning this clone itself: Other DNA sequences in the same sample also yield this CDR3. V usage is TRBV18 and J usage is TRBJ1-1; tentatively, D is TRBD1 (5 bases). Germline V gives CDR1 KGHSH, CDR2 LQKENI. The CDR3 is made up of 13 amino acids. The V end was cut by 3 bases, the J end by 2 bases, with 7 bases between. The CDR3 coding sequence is TGTGCCAGCTCACCCCAGGGAAACACTGAAGCTTTCTTT. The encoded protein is CASSPQGNTEAFF.

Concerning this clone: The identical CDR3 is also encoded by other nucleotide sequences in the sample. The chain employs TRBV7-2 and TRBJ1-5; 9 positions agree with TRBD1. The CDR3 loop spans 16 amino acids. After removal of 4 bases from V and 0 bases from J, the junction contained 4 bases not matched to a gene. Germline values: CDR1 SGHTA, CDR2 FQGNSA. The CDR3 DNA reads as TGTGCCAGCAGCTCAAGACAGGGGGGTAGCAATCAGCCCCAGCATTTT. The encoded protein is CASSSRQGGSNQPQHF. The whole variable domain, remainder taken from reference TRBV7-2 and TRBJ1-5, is GAGVSQSPSNKVTEKGKDVELRCDPISGHTALYWYRQSLGQGLEFLIYFQGNSAPDKSGLPSDRFSAERTGGSVSTLTIQRTQQEDSAVYLCASSSRQGGSNQPQHFGDGTRLSIL.

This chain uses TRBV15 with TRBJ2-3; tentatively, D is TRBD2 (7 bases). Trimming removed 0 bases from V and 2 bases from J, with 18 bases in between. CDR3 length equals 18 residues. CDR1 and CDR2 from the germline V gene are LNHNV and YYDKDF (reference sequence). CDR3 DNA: TGTGCCACCAGCAGAGATTTCGTACGCGGGGGCTTCACAGATACGCAGTATTTT. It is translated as CATSRDFVRGGFTDTQYF. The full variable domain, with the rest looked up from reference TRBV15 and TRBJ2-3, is DAMVIQNPRYQVTQFGKPVTLSCSQTLNHNVMYWYQQKSSQAPKLLFHYYDKDFNNEADTPDNFQSRRPNTSFCFLDIRSPGLGDTAMYLCATSRDFVRGGFTDTQYFGPGTRLTVL.

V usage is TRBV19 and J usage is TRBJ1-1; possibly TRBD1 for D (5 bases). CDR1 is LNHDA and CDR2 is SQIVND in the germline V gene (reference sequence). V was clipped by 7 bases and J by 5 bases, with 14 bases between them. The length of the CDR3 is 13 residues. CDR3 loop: CASTHPGGTEAFF. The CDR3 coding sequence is TGTGCCAGTACCCATCCGGGGGGGACTGAAGCTTTCTTT.

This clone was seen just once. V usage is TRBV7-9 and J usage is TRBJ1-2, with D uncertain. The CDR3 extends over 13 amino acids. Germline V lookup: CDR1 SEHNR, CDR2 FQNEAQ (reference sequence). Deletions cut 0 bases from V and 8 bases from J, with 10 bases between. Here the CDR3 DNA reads TGTGCCAGCAGCTTAGCCCTGGCTTGGGGCTACACCTTC. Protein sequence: CASSLALAWGYTF.

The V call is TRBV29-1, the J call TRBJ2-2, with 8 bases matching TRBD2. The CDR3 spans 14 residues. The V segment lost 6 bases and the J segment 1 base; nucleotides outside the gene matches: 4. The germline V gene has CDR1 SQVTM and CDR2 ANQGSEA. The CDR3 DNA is TGCAGCGTATGGGGACTAGGGAACACCGGGGAGCTGTTTTTT. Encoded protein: CSVWGLGNTGELFF.

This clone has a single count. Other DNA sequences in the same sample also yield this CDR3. CDR3 residues: CASRVSDTQYF. The CDR3 DNA is TGCGCCAGCCGCGTTTCAGATACGCAGTATTTT. The rearrangement links TRBV5-1 to TRBJ2-3; D remains unclear. This CDR3 is built from 11 residues. Germline CDR1 is SGHRS and CDR2 is YFSETQ. The V end lost 7 bases, the J end lost 4 bases, and 7 bases lay between the germline ends.

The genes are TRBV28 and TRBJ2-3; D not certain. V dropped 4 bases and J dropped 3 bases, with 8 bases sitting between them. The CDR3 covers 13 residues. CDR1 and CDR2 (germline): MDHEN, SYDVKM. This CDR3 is CASSSPQTDTQYF. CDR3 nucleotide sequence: TGTGCCAGCAGTTCTCCCCAGACAGATACGCAGTATTTT. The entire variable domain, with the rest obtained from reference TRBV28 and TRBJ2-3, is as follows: DVKVTQSSRYLVKRTGEKVFLECVQDMDHENMFWYRQDPGLGLRLIYFSYDVKMKEKGDIPEGYSVSREKKERFSLILESASTNQTSMYLCASSSPQTDTQYFGPGTRLTVL.